This T cell receptor (beta chain) emerged from a study of blood T cell repertoires in COVID-19. Original analysis: Estimation of nucleated cell counts relied on the amplification of reference gene primers. TCRdb keeps only in-frame clones here, not all; method: immunoSEQ multiplex PCR. D and trimming come from the DNA, and the V and J calls and clone size come from that table. The sample lists about 320,000 clones; around 92% were seen once. V was clipped by 7 bases and J by 6 bases, with 13 bases between them. This CDR3 is 14 amino acids long. Germline CDR1 reads LNHDA; CDR2 reads SQIVND (reference sequence).

The specimen sequenced was peripheral blood. The rearrangement uses TRBV19 and TRBJ1-6; D gene ambiguous. This receptor was obtained from a man aged 18-30 years who had recovered from COVID-19. CDR3 region: CASKGGWINSPLHF. The CDR3 DNA reads as TGTGCCAGTAAAGGAGGTTGGATTAATTCACCCCTCCACTTT.